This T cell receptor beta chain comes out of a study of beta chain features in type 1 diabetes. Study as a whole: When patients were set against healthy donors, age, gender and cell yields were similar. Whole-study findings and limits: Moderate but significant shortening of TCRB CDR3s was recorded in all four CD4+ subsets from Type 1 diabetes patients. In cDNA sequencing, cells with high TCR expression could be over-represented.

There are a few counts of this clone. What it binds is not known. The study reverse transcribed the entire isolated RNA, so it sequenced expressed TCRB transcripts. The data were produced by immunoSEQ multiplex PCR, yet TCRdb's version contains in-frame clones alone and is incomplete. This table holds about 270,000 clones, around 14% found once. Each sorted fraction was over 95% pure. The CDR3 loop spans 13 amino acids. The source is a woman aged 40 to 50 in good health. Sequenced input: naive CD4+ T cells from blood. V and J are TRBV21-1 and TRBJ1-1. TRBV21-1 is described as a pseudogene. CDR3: CASRPVRGTEAFF. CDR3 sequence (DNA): TGTGCCAGCAGGCCAGTGCGAGGGACTGAAGCTTTCTTT.